The TCR beta chain under discussion was sequenced for a study of T-cell reconstitution after alpha-beta-depleted transplantation in children. CDR3 length: 16 residues. Germline-derived CDR1 and CDR2 are DFQATT and SNEGSKA (reference sequence). V lost 6 bases to trimming and J lost 0 bases; unmatched junction nucleotides: 13. In this sample, this clonotype turned up a few times. Using unique molecular identifiers, the investigators prepared the TCRbeta library. TCRdb analysed the PCR reads with MiXCR anew, one entry per CDR3 protein. The sample yields 200,000 to 250,000 distinct CDR3 sequences, around 10% seen once.

The V call is TRBV20-1, the J call TRBJ1-1, with 7 bases fitting TRBD1. The specimen was PBMCs from the stem cell graft donor, collected from the stem cell graft. The sequence derives from a human donor who donated a stem cell graft to a child with acute lymphoblastic leukemia. The CDR3 region is CSADSPRGNLNTEAFF. The DNA of the CDR3 is TGCAGTGCCGATTCTCCCAGGGGGAATTTGAACACTGAAGCTTTCTTT.